Listed below are T cell receptor beta chains from one sample, sequenced in a study of molecular identifiers for immune sequencing clone quantification. TCRdb recomputed calls from the PCR reads with MiXCR, one row per CDR3 protein. The data contain some 580,000 distinct CDR3 sequences, roughly 23% of them singletons. The sample was naive CD8+ T cells from blood, with Jurkat cell RNA spiked in. The receptors stem from a human donor in good health. Some libraries in this study had Jurkat cell RNA spiked in. The CDR3 runs from the conserved cysteine through the conserved F or W. A D gene is named only where the DNA matches it firmly. Clone size is given for some rows only: seen once, a few or many times, or a class if the clone is expanded.

-,few,TRBV27,TRBJ2-7,TGTGCCAGCAGTTTAGCGGCGGACGTTGGGCAGTACTTC,CASSLAADVGQYF
-,few,TRBV28,TRBJ1-5,TGTGCCAGCGCCTGGACAGTCGGCAATCAGCCCCAGCATTTT,CASAWTVGNQPQHF
-,many,TRBV6-5,TRBJ2-3,TGTGCCAGCAAAGGTTGGACCCGCTTAGGAGATACGCAGTATTTT,CASKGWTRLGDTQYF
-,-,TRBV4-3,TRBJ2-7,TGCGCCAGCAGCCAAGATGGGGGGCAGATCTACGAGCAGTACTTC,CASSQDGGQIYEQYF
TRBD1,-,TRBV9,TRBJ1-1,TGTGCCAGCAGCGCCGGGACAGGGTTTGCCACTGAAGCTTTCTTT,CASSAGTGFATEAFF
TRBD2,many,TRBV9,TRBJ2-3,TGTGCCAGCAGCGCGACTAGCGGCAACACAGATACGCAGTATTTT,CASSATSGNTDTQYF
TRBD1,few,TRBV28,TRBJ2-7,TGTGCCAGCAGAAGCGGTCGGACAGGGTTACACGAGCAGTACTTC,CASRSGRTGLHEQYF
TRBD2,many,TRBV23-1,TRBJ2-3,TGCGCCAGCAGTCAATGGAGTGGGACTAGCAAACAAAGAAGCACAGATACGCAGTATTTT,CASSQWSGTSKQRSTDTQYF
-,few,TRBV27,TRBJ2-7,TGTGCCAGCAGTTCCCCCAGCCGTCAGGGGAACTACGAGCAGTACTTC,CASSSPSRQGNYEQYF
-,few,TRBV5-5,TRBJ1-1,TGTGCCAGCAGCTTGGGACCCGATACCATGAACACTGAAGCTTTCTTT,CASSLGPDTMNTEAFF
TRBD1,-,TRBV30,TRBJ1-5,TGTGCCTGGAGTGGGGGACAGGGGAATCAGCCCCAGCAGTTT,CAWSGGQGNQPQQF
TRBD1,many,TRBV29-1,TRBJ2-7,TGCAGCGTCCGAGACAGGGGGAGTCCCCTTATCTACGAGCAGTACTTC,CSVRDRGSPLIYEQYF
-,few,TRBV27,TRBJ2-5,TGTGCCAGCAGTTTCTGGGGGTCCCAAGAGACCCAGTACTTC,CASSFWGSQETQYF
-,many,TRBV12-5,TRBJ2-2,TGTGCTAGTGCCTTCCCCCTAAGCGGGACAGAGAACACCGGGGAGCTGTTTTTT,CASAFPLSGTENTGELFF
TRBD1,-,TRBV10-3,TRBJ2-2,TGCGCCATCAGCAGTACAGGGGCCACCCCGAACACCGGGGAGCTGTTTTTT,CAISSTGATPNTGELFF
-,few,TRBV12-3/TRBV12-4,TRBJ1-1,TGTGCCAGCAGCCCCCTTTTGGCACGAAAGAACACTGAAGCTTTCTTT,CASSPLLARKNTEAFF
-,many,TRBV6-5,TRBJ2-7,TGTGCCAGCAGCCCATTCCCCGGGGCATACGAGCAGTACTTC,CASSPFPGAYEQYF
TRBD1,-,TRBV6-5,TRBJ2-7,TGTGCCAGCAGTTGGGACAGGCCACCGTACGAGCAGTACTTC,CASSWDRPPYEQYF
-,-,TRBV20-1,TRBJ2-5,TGCAGTGCTAGAGAGCAACAGGAACAAGAGACCCAGTACTTC,CSAREQQEQETQYF
-,many,TRBV9,TRBJ2-2,TGTGCCAGCAGCGAGACGATGAACACCGGGGAGCTGTTTTTT,CASSETMNTGELFF
TRBD2,many,TRBV4-2,TRBJ2-3,TGTGCCAGCAGCCAAGATATAGCGGGAGAAGCAGATACGCAGTATTTT,CASSQDIAGEADTQYF